This T cell receptor beta chain came from a study of blood T cell repertoires in COVID-19 (TCRdb year 2020). Study-level background: Collaborator samples came from the United States, Italy and Spain and covered acute and convalescent phases of COVID-19. The dataset comprised deeply sampled blood TCRbeta repertoires from subjects exposed to, actively infected with, or recovered from COVID-19. The samples were drawn from the first 160 participants of the ongoing ImmuneRACE study and from 1,200 or so subjects provided by 6 global collaborators. Where available, HLA class I and class II types were obtained from metadata supplied by the sample provider rather than from assay-based typing. The repertoires were released in a freely available public database meant as a resource for research on the immune response to SARS-CoV-2. The prospective study material was composed of cDNA or gDNA derived from T cells, B-cell-depleted T cells, or PBMCs. The sample metadata nearly always contained a de-identified subject ID, COVID-19 status, age in years and sex. General findings and caveats noted by the study authors: The quantity of clinical and demographic metadata differed by source and by participant and was supplied without curation.

TCRbeta CDR3 regions were amplified from genomic DNA using the immunoSEQ Assay, a bias-controlled multiplex PCR. On the study's bioinformatics: The number of nucleated cells in each sample was estimated from the amplification of reference gene primers within the assay. To quantify the absolute abundance of each unique TCRbeta CDR3 rearrangement, sequence reads were collapsed and filtered. For each sample, productive Simpson clonality was calculated as the square root of Simpson's diversity index over productive rearrangements. Drawn from immuneACCESS, this table holds only the in-frame rearrangements with V and J called that TCRdb kept. Clones are partly lost; checked studies trace under half to an unresolved V gene and leave the rest unexplained. V and J calls plus clone size are reproduced from that table; the DNA served to infer D and trimming. This sample is represented by 44,000 or so clones; about 83% of them were singletons. Less than 9.5% of the sample belongs to the ten largest clones.

The collaborating institutions used their own protocols to collect whole blood in K2EDTA tubes. For TCRbeta analysis, collaborator samples were shipped as frozen whole blood, as isolated PBMCs, or as DNA extracted from either sample type. A remark on this clone: The specificity of this receptor is unknown. Base qualities are not provided; no much larger clone lies one nucleotide away.

The germline V gene yields SGHTS for CDR1 and YDEGEE for CDR2. The CDR3 contains 11 residues, cysteine and phenylalanine counted. Only the CDR3 DNA stays, 33 bases, in frame from base 1. V is clipped by 1 base and J by 15 bases, and the sequence between their germline boundaries is 11 bases long. The receptor was derived from an elderly man in a cohort sampled during active COVID-19. The sequenced sample consisted of peripheral blood. Recombination joined TRBV5-8 with TRBJ1-5, with the D gene not clear enough to name. The sequenced DNA: TGTGCCAGCAGCTTGAAAGCACTCTTGCATTTT. Its protein is CASSLKALLHF.